This T cell receptor beta chain emerged from a study of long-term antiretroviral therapy in people with HIV. Study-wide points: Post-treatment diversity went higher with ART but stayed below transplant donor controls. The study found narrower CDR3 length ranges in HIV repertoires than in controls. On ART adherence, viral resistance or therapy changes, no data were available.

On this clone: Its antigen is unknown.

Survey-level immunoSEQ v3.0 assays were run. Libraries were prepared by immunoSEQ multiplex PCR; TCRdb keeps only in-frame clonotypes and omits some of them. Among some 35,000 clones listed, almost 85% were seen once. CDR1 and CDR2 (germline): SGHNT, YENEEA. The V and J ends lost 1 base and 6 bases, in that order; junction bases with no gene match: 4. This CDR3 has 14 amino acids. The sequencing here drew on unsorted PBMCs, taken 0.6 years after starting antiretroviral therapy. The chain has TRBV11-3 and TRBJ2-3; 7 nucleotides agree with TRBD2. The sequence came from a man younger than 35 with HIV. The chain's CDR3 is CASSLGLAADTQYF. As DNA, the CDR3 is TGTGCCAGCAGCTTAGGACTAGCTGCGGATACGCAGTATTTT.